This note documents a single T cell receptor beta chain sequence. Its antigen is currently unknown. Method: immunoSEQ multiplex PCR; TCRdb's copy keeps in-frame clones and lacks some. The sample contains 29,000 or so clones, 87% of which appear only once. This entry comes from a study of lymphopenia after photon versus proton radiotherapy. Whole-study results and caveats: After the lymphocyte nadir, photon-treated repertoires showed oligoclonal expansion, especially of CD8+ Temra cells. Relative stability marked proton patients; photon patients lost diversity and naive cells. A bigger post-nadir fall in TCR diversity correlated inversely with survival time in deceased patients. Authors raise, but do not show, better survival with proton therapy.

The germline gives CDR1 SEHNR, CDR2 FQNEAQ (reference sequence). The CDR3 contains 15 residues. The J segment lost 9 bases and the V segment lost 5 bases, leaving 10 bases of the junction unmatched. Source: peripheral blood, taken from a patient treated with proton-based radiotherapy. This TCR was sampled from a woman aged 55-69 years with cholangiocarcinoma. Some clones in this sample may be carry-over from other donors' samples. V usage is TRBV7-9 and J usage is TRBJ2-1; 10 nucleotides agree with TRBD2. The DNA for the CDR3 is TGTGCCAGCAGCGAAAGCGGGAGGGTTTATGGTGAGCAGTTCTTC. Protein sequence: CASSESGRVYGEQFF.